These T cell receptor beta chains were read from a single sample in a study of CD8 T cells in ankylosing spondylitis. TCRdb processed the 5' RACE reads anew with MiXCR; each CDR3 protein has one entry. The profile shows about 250,000 distinct CDR3 sequences, roughly a quarter of them singletons. Source material: blood, either unsorted or a sorted T cell fraction (not recorded which). These receptors were collected from a male donor with ankylosing spondylitis or in good health (not recorded which). Each CDR3 is given with its conserved first and last residue. The order of the fields is clone size, V gene, J gene, D gene, CDR3 DNA, CDR3 protein. A D gene is named only where the DNA matches it firmly. Expanded clones are given a class, and other clones once, few, many or no size at all.

-	TRBV19	TRBJ2-5	-	TGTGCCAGTAGTGATCGGTTTAGCCAGTACTTC	CASSDRFSQYF
-	TRBV5-1	TRBJ2-5	-	TGCGCCAGCAGCTTGGTCGGCGGGGCGAACCAAGAGACCCAGTACTTC	CASSLVGGANQETQYF
few	TRBV10-3	TRBJ2-7	-	TGTGCCATCAGTGGCGGGGGCTCCGAGCAGTACTTC	CAISGGGSEQYF
many	TRBV7-2	TRBJ2-2	-	TGTGCCAGCAAGCCTCCCCGGAACACCGGGGAGCTGTTTTTT	CASKPPRNTGELFF
few	TRBV12-3/TRBV12-4	TRBJ2-1	TRBD2	TGTGCCAGCAGAGACCTAGCGGGGAGCTCCTACAATGAGCAGTTCTTC	CASRDLAGSSYNEQFF
few	TRBV4-2	TRBJ2-4	-	TGTGCCAGCAGCCAAGAGGGAGGGGGGGCAAACATTCAGTACTTC	CASSQEGGGANIQYF
many	TRBV20-1	TRBJ2-5	-	TGCAGTGCTAGGGGGCTAGGGGGTATCCAGACCCAGTACTTC	CSARGLGGIQTQYF
many	TRBV7-2	TRBJ2-2	-	TGTGCCAGCAGCTTATTATTGGCGGGCACCGGGGAGCTGTTTTTT	CASSLLLAGTGELFF
many	TRBV12-3/TRBV12-4	TRBJ2-1	-	TGTGCCAGCAGTATCGACACCCGCTCCTACAATGAGCAGTTCTTC	CASSIDTRSYNEQFF
many	TRBV18	TRBJ2-1	-	TGTGCCAGCTCACTCCTGGGGGCGGAGTACAATGAGCAGTTCTTC	CASSLLGAEYNEQFF
-	TRBV29-1	TRBJ1-2	-	TGCAGCGTATCCGGCGGGAACTATGGCTACACCTTC	CSVSGGNYGYTF
few	TRBV29-1	TRBJ2-5	-	TGCAGCGCTTGGACTCCTAGCCGGGAGACCCAGTACTTC	CSAWTPSRETQYF
many	TRBV6-6	TRBJ1-5	-	TGTGCCAGCAGTTACAGAGATCAGCCCCAGCATTTT	CASSYRDQPQHF
many	TRBV7-8	TRBJ2-2	-	TGTGCCAGCAGCTCCTTCGGGACTTACACCGGGGAGCTGTTTTTT	CASSSFGTYTGELFF
few	TRBV20-1	TRBJ1-2	TRBD1	TGCAGTGCTAGAGGGGACAGGAGATATGGCTACACCTTC	CSARGDRRYGYTF
-	TRBV20-1	TRBJ2-4	TRBD2	TGCAGTGCTGGGGGGGTTTTAGCCAAAAACATTCAGTACTTC	CSAGGVLAKNIQYF
many	TRBV5-1	TRBJ2-7	-	TGCGCCAGCAGCTTGGCCGGGGATTACTACGAGCAGTACTTC	CASSLAGDYYEQYF
-	TRBV7-1	TRBJ2-2	-	TGTGCCATGGGCTCAGGGGTCATCGGCTGGGAGCTGTTTTTT	CAMGSGVIGWELFF
-	TRBV20-1	TRBJ2-7	-	TGCAGTGCTCTCGACAGCGAGCAGTACTTC	CSALDSEQYF
-	TRBV3-1	TRBJ2-5	TRBD2	TGTGCCAGCAGCCAAGTGGGGCTAGCGGGCGAGACCCAGTACTTC	CASSQVGLAGETQYF
-	TRBV2	TRBJ2-7	-	TGTGCCAGCAGTCGGATACAGGGATCACCCTACGAGCAGTACTTC	CASSRIQGSPYEQYF
few	TRBV20-1	TRBJ1-2	-	TGCAGTGCTGGGGGTACAGGCTCTAACTATGGCTACACCTTC	CSAGGTGSNYGYTF
many	TRBV12-3/TRBV12-4	TRBJ2-7	-	TGTGCCAGCACCACTGGGGGTAGGAACGAGCAGTACTTC	CASTTGGRNEQYF
few	TRBV12-3/TRBV12-4	TRBJ2-2	-	TGTGCCAGCAGTTTCGCAGGACGTTCCGGGGAGCTGTTTTTT	CASSFAGRSGELFF
few	TRBV12-3/TRBV12-4	TRBJ2-1	-	TGTGCCAGCAGCAGAACGGGGCAGTACAATGAGCAGTTCTTC	CASSRTGQYNEQFF
many	TRBV20-1	TRBJ2-3	TRBD2	TGCAGTGCTAGAGCTCTTTTCGAGACTAGCGGGGGGCGGGTCACAGATACGCAGTATTTT	CSARALFETSGGRVTDTQYF
-	TRBV7-9	TRBJ2-1	TRBD2	TGTGCCAGCAGCTTACTAGCGGGTCCTGGAGGGCGGTTCTTC	CASSLLAGPGGRFF
-	TRBV20-1	TRBJ2-3	-	TGCTGTGCTAGAGATAGGGGGGGCGAGAGCACAGATACGCAGTATTTT	CCARDRGGESTDTQYF
many	TRBV29-1	TRBJ2-7	-	TGCAGCGTCATACGTGACACTGGGGGACTGAAGTACTTC	CSVIRDTGGLKYF
few	TRBV20-1	TRBJ2-2	TRBD2	TGCAGTGCCCCAACTAGCGGGGGGACCGGGGAGCTGTTTTTT	CSAPTSGGTGELFF